This is a list of T cell receptor beta chains from one sample in a study of cytomegalovirus exposure and HLA in healthy donors. Measured with immunoSEQ multiplex PCR; TCRdb has only the in-frame clones, and not every one. The table has some 100,000 clones, about nine tenths seen once. The specimen sequenced was PBMCs. These receptors all come from a woman aged 18-35 years in good health and CMV-seronegative. CDR3s include the opening cysteine and the closing phenylalanine or tryptophan. The order of the fields is clone size, J gene, D gene, V gene, CDR3 protein, CDR3 DNA. A D gene is named only where the DNA matches it firmly. Some rows have no size entry. The others give once, few or many, or a class for an expanded clone.

>once|TRBJ2-7|NA|TRBV9
CASSISASTYEQYF
TGTGCCAGCAGCATTAGCGCTTCTACCTACGAGCAGTACTTC
>NA|TRBJ1-1|TRBD1|TRBV6-5
CASRGQGVTTEAFF
TGTGCCAGCAGGGGACAGGGGGTGACCACTGAAGCTTTCTTT
>NA|TRBJ2-4|NA|TRBV19
CASSQDRRTIQYF
TGTGCCAGTAGTCAGGACAGACGGACCATTCAGTACTTC
>NA|TRBJ2-5|TRBD1|TRBV7-2
CASSPRTGQETQYF
TGTGCCAGCAGCCCAAGGACAGGTCAAGAGACCCAGTACTTC
>NA|TRBJ2-5|TRBD2|TRBV15
CATSVSGRLGETQYF
TGTGCCACCAGCGTAAGCGGGAGACTCGGAGAGACCCAGTACTTC
>NA|TRBJ1-4|TRBD1|TRBV5-4
CASSTGQGVGGEKLFF
TGTGCCAGCAGCACGGGACAGGGCGTGGGTGGTGAAAAACTGTTTTTT
>NA|TRBJ2-5|NA|TRBV30
CAWSVTRQETQYF
TGTGCCTGGAGTGTAACCAGACAAGAGACCCAGTACTTC
>NA|TRBJ1-2|NA|TRBV6-5
CASSSTANYGYTF
TGTGCCAGCAGCTCCACTGCTAACTATGGCTACACCTTC
>NA|TRBJ2-7|TRBD1|TRBV18
CASSPGDRSAYEQYF
TGTGCCAGCTCACCAGGGGACAGGAGTGCCTACGAGCAGTACTTC
>NA|TRBJ2-1|TRBD2|TRBV18
CASSPPPGGYNEQFF
TGTGCCAGCTCACCACCCCCCGGGGGGTACAATGAGCAGTTCTTC
>NA|TRBJ2-3|NA|TRBV29-1
CSVEAGGRTDTQYF
TGCAGCGTTGAGGCGGGTGGGAGGACAGATACGCAGTATTTT
>NA|TRBJ2-2|TRBD1|TRBV16
CASSSRGQGNTGELFF
TGTGCCAGCAGCAGCCGAGGACAGGGTAACACCGGGGAGCTGTTTTTT
>once|TRBJ2-7|NA|TRBV5-6
CASSLGTALYEQYF
TGTGCCAGCAGCTTGGGGACAGCCTTATACGAGCAGTACTTC